The next 5 T cell receptor beta chains were all read from a single sample in a study of blood T cells in healthy people across ages. Using a J-beta primer mix together with a sample-barcoded 5' primer, a second PCR was run for about 7 to 12 cycles. MiXCR was run by TCRdb on the 5' RACE reads, yielding one entry per CDR3 protein. The sample holds 1 million to 1.2 million distinct CDR3 sequences; around two fifths are singletons and the top ten take about 12%. Sequences were obtained from blood. The source of these receptors is a man younger than 35 in good health.

This CDR3 reads CASSYDYFQETQYF. In nucleotides, the CDR3 is TGTGCCAGCAGTTATGACTATTTCCAAGAGACCCAGTACTTC. The rearrangement links TRBV7-6 to TRBJ2-5, with a weak D call TRBD2 (5 bases). V was pared by 6 bases and J by 1 base, with 12 bases between. The length of the CDR3 is 14 residues. Germline CDR1 reads SGHVS; CDR2 reads FNYEAQ.

V and J are TRBV6-2 or TRBV6-3 and TRBJ2-5; 9 bases are a match to TRBD1. This CDR3 has 17 amino acids. CDR1 and CDR2 from the germline V gene are MNHEY and SVGEGT. V was pared by 6 bases and J by 1 base, with 12 bases of the junction left unmatched. CDR3 sequence reads: CASSPRTGARIQETQYF. CDR3 coding DNA: TGTGCCAGCAGCCCAAGGACAGGGGCTAGAATCCAAGAGACCCAGTACTTC.

A few counts support this clonotype. This rearrangement joins TRBV2 to TRBJ1-2, with D possibly TRBD1 on 6 matching bases. The germline V gene encodes CDR1 SNHLY and CDR2 FYNNEI. This CDR3 contains 14 residues. V was clipped by 6 bases and J by 4 bases, with 15 bases between them. The CDR3 bases are TGTGCCAGCAGCCCAAAGACAGGCCTCTATGGCTACACCTTC. Encoded protein: CASSPKTGLYGYTF.

There are a few counts of this clonotype. This chain uses TRBV30 with TRBJ1-4; D unclear. CDR3 length equals 14 residues. The germline V gene encodes CDR1 GTSNPN and CDR2 SVGIG (reference sequence). The V gene lost 0 bases and the J gene lost 0 bases, with 5 bases spanning the gap. The CDR3 DNA reads TGTGCCTGGAGTGTGAGGACAACTAATGAAAAACTGTTTTTT. This codes for CAWSVRTTNEKLFF.

In its sample, this clonotype was seen once. CDR3 sequence (DNA): TGTGCCAGCAGCTTAAACGCGGCTAGCGGGGATGAGCAGTACTTC. It translates to CASSLNAASGDEQYF. The chain is built from TRBV7-3 and TRBJ2-7, with 9 positions matching TRBD2. Germline values: CDR1 SGHTA, CDR2 FQGTGA. CDR3 length: 15 amino acids. The V segment lost 1 base and the J segment 7 bases; nucleotides outside the gene matches: 8.